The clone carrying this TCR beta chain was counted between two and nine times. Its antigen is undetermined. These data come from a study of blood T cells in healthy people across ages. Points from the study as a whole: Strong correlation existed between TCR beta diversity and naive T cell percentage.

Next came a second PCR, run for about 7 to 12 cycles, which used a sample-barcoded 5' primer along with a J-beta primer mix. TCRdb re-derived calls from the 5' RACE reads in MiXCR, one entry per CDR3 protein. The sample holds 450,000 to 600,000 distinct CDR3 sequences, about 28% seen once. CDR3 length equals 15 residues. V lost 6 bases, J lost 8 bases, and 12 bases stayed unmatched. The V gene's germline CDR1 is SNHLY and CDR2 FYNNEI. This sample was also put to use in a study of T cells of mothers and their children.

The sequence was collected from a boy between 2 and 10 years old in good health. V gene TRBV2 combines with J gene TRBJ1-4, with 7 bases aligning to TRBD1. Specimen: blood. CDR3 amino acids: CASRKMSGTEEKLFF. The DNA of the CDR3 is TGTGCCAGCAGAAAGATGTCCGGGACAGAGGAAAAACTGTTTTTT.